The 22 T cell receptor beta chains reported below all come from one sample, sequenced in a study of blood T cell repertoires in COVID-19. This table comes from immunoSEQ multiplex PCR, and its TCRdb copy is limited to in-frame clones, with some not included. In the table there are about 91,000 clones, around three quarters of which are singletons. The sequencing sample was made of peripheral blood. Receptors originate from a man in his 70s with acute or convalescent COVID-19.

V gene TRBV2 combines with J gene TRBJ1-2; 9 positions agree with TRBD1. The CDR3 has 13 amino acids. V gave up 11 bases and J gave up 4 bases; unmatched junction bases: 8. CDR1 is SNHLY and CDR2 is FYNNEI in the germline V gene. CDR3 in DNA: TGTGCCGGGGGACAGGGTGTCGGCTATGGCTACACCTTC. It is translated as CAGGQGVGYGYTF.

V usage is TRBV5-5 and J usage is TRBJ2-6; TRBD1 matches at 11 bases. In germline, CDR1 is SGHKS, CDR2 YYEKEE (reference sequence). The CDR3 consists of 18 residues. Trimming at V came to 4 bases and at J to 3 bases, leaving 9 bases not matched to a gene. The DNA of the CDR3 is TGTGCCAGCAGCAACTGGTGGACAGGGGGCATTGGGGCCAACGTCCTGACTTTC. It is translated as CASSNWWTGGIGANVLTF.

There are a few counts of this clone. The chain has TRBV9 and TRBJ2-2, with D possibly being TRBD1 (6 bases). This CDR3 region has 15 residues. The V gene's germline CDR1 is SGDLS and CDR2 YYNGEE. Trimming cost V 3 bases and J 4 bases, with 13 bases left between them. CDR3 sequence reads: CASSAGGQGTGELFF. Written as DNA, the CDR3 is TGTGCCAGCAGCGCTGGGGGACAAGGCACCGGGGAGCTGTTTTTT.

This rearrangement joins TRBV5-1 to TRBJ2-1, with 8 positions matching TRBD2. CDR3 length: 16 amino acids. Trimming at V came to 4 bases and at J to 6 bases, leaving 12 bases not matched to a gene. Germline-derived CDR1 and CDR2 are SGHRS and YFSETQ. The CDR3 reads CASSKGGTSQGNEQFF. CDR3 coding DNA: TGCGCCAGCAGCAAGGGCGGGACTAGTCAGGGCAATGAGCAGTTCTTC.

The rearrangement uses TRBV5-1 and TRBJ1-6, with 10 positions matching TRBD1. CDR1 SGHRS and CDR2 YFSETQ come from the germline V gene. Trimming cost V 5 bases and J 8 bases; bases outside gene matches: 4. CDR3 length: 14 amino acids. The chain's CDR3 is CASRSTGGDSPLHF. The CDR3 coding sequence is TGCGCCAGCAGGTCGACAGGGGGCGATTCACCCCTCCACTTT.

This clone was observed once. V gene TRBV12-3 or TRBV12-4 combines with J gene TRBJ1-3; D unresolved. The V end was cut by 5 bases, the J end by 1 base, with 3 bases between. The CDR3 length is 12 residues. This CDR3 is CASSVSGNTIYF. The CDR3 bases are TGTGCCAGCAGTGTATCTGGAAACACCATATATTTT.

V and J are TRBV7-2 and TRBJ2-2; 7 bases line up with TRBD1. Germline CDR1 and CDR2: SGHTA and FQGNSA. The CDR3 spans 17 residues. V shed 7 bases, J shed 4 bases, and the junction held 15 bases outside the gene matches. CDR3 in DNA: TGTGCCAGCAACTCCATACTCCCAGGGGGAAGCACCGGGGAGCTGTTTTTT. Its translation: CASNSILPGGSTGELFF. The full variable domain, its missing parts supplied by reference TRBV7-2 and TRBJ2-2, is GAGVSQSPSNKVTEKGKDVELRCDPISGHTALYWYRQSLGQGLEFLIYFQGNSAPDKSGLPSDRFSAERTGGSVSTLTIQRTQQEDSAVYLCASNSILPGGSTGELFFGEGSRLTVL.

This chain uses TRBV7-9 with TRBJ1-4; 8 bases match TRBD1. The J segment lost 7 bases and the V segment lost 6 bases, leaving 7 bases of the junction unmatched. This CDR3 has 14 residues. CDR1 is SEHNR, CDR2 FQNEAQ, per germline (reference sequence). Written as DNA, the CDR3 is TGTGCCAGCAGGAAAGACAGGGGTAGTGAAAAACTGTTTTTT. Its translation is CASRKDRGSEKLFF. The full variable domain, rest sourced from reference TRBV7-9 and TRBJ1-4, is DTGVSQNPRHKITKRGQNVTFRCDPISEHNRLYWYRQTLGQGPEFLTYFQNEAQLEKSRLLSDRFSAERPKGSFSTLEIQRTEQGDSAMYLCASRKDRGSEKLFFGSGTQLSVL.

The chain couples TRBV12-5 to TRBJ2-5, with D possibly matching TRBD1 (6 bases). In germline, CDR1 is LGHNT, CDR2 FRNRAP. Trimming removed 0 bases at V and 2 bases at J, with 10 bases between. The CDR3 runs 15 residues. The CDR3 sequence: CASGLVLRGQETQYF. CDR3 nucleotides: TGTGCTAGTGGTTTGGTCTTAAGGGGGCAAGAGACCCAGTACTTC.

The chain has TRBV27 and TRBJ2-5; no clear D gene. CDR1 is MNHEY and CDR2 is SMNVEV in the germline V gene (reference sequence). Trimming removed 3 bases at V and 2 bases at J, with 4 bases between. CDR3 size: 12 residues. In nucleotides, the CDR3 is TGTGCCAGCAGTTTTCAGCAAGAGACCCAGTACTTC. This translates into CASSFQQETQYF.

The sample holds one count of this clone. The V gene is TRBV24-1, the J gene TRBJ2-2; 7 positions agree with TRBD2. V lost 0 bases and J lost 1; bases outside the gene matches: 7. The CDR3 loop spans 18 amino acids. CDR1 is KGHDR, CDR2 SFDVKD, per germline. The CDR3 sequence is CATSDLRVSSGNTGELFF. The CDR3 region has the DNA TGTGCCACCAGTGATTTGAGGGTCTCTAGCGGGAACACCGGGGAGCTGTTTTTT.

This clone was seen only once. The chain is built from TRBV28 and TRBJ1-2; maybe TRBD1 (5 bases). Germline V gives CDR1 MDHEN, CDR2 SYDVKM. V gave up 4 bases and J gave up 6 bases, with 15 bases separating them. This CDR3 comprises 14 residues. The CDR3 DNA reads as TGTGCCAGCAGTTACACAAAAAGGGGCAATGGCTACACCTTC. It encodes CASSYTKRGNGYTF.

The chain has TRBV7-2 and TRBJ1-5, with D possibly matching TRBD1 (5 bases). V lost 5 bases and J 1 base, leaving 9 bases between the germline ends. Germline V gene sequence: CDR1 SGHTA, CDR2 FQGNSA. The CDR3 is 14 residues long. CDR3 DNA sequence: TGTGCCAGCAGCCTAAGGGGAAGCAATCAGCCCCAGCATTTT. Translation gives CASSLRGSNQPQHF.

This clone showed up just a few times. V usage is TRBV5-4 and J usage is TRBJ1-2; 9 bases are a match to TRBD1. CDR1 is SGHNT, CDR2 YYREEE, per germline (reference sequence). CDR3 size: 17 residues. The junction had 14 bases not matched to a gene; V was cut back by 5 bases and J by 3 bases. The CDR3 nucleotides are TGTGCCAGCAGTTCACAACACCTTCGGACAGGGGACTATGGCTACACCTTC. Amino acid sequence: CASSSQHLRTGDYGYTF.

The chain combines TRBV28 with TRBJ2-1; perhaps TRBD2 as D (6 bases). Germline assignment: CDR1 MDHEN and CDR2 SYDVKM. Trimming cost V 6 bases and J 14 bases, with 14 bases left between them. The CDR3 loop spans 11 amino acids. The CDR3 bases are TGTGCCAGCAGCTCGACTAGTATCAAGTTCTTC. Translating gives CASSSTSIKFF.

The V gene is TRBV18, the J gene TRBJ1-1, with D possibly being TRBD1 (6 bases). Germline V gene data show CDR1 as KGHSH and CDR2 as LQKENI. V lost 8 bases and J 7 bases, leaving 17 bases between the germline ends. This CDR3 has 13 residues. The CDR3 DNA is TGTGCCAGCCTACCGTGGGGGCGCAGTGAAGCTTTCTTT. Its protein is CASLPWGRSEAFF.

The chain employs TRBV19 and TRBJ1-2; the D is unclear. From germline, CDR1 is LNHDA and CDR2 SQIVND (reference sequence). This CDR3 contains 13 residues. Trimming shortened V by 2 bases and J by 2 bases, and 6 bases separated the two germline ends. The DNA of the CDR3 is TGTGCCAGTAGTATAAGTACAAACTATGGCTACACCTTC. Translation: CASSISTNYGYTF.

This clone was recorded a few times. The genes are TRBV7-8 and TRBJ2-7; tentative D call: TRBD2 (5 bases). Germline V gene sequence: CDR1 SGHVS, CDR2 FQNEAQ. V was clipped by 5 bases and J by 3 bases, with 11 bases between them. CDR3 length: 13 residues. This CDR3 is CASSPSDYYEQYV. The CDR3 region has the DNA TGTGCCAGCAGCCCCTCCGACTACTACGAGCAGTACGTC.

The V call is TRBV2, the J call TRBJ1-5, with 7 nucleotides matching TRBD1. Germline V gene lookup returns CDR1 SNHLY and CDR2 FYNNEI. The CDR3 has 15 residues. Losses at the gene ends were 6 bases for V and 1 base for J; bases not matched to a gene: 6. The CDR3 DNA reads as TGTGCCAGCAGGGCTGAGGGGGCGAGCAATCAGCCCCAGCATTTT. It translates to CASRAEGASNQPQHF.

The chain employs TRBV2 and TRBJ1-2; D call uncertain. Germline V lookup: CDR1 SNHLY, CDR2 FYNNEI. Trimming stripped 6 bases from V and 1 base from J, with 12 bases between. The CDR3 totals 14 residues. In DNA form, the CDR3 reads TGTGCCAGCAGCTTGAGAACCTTTAACTATGGCTACACCTTC. This gives the protein CASSLRTFNYGYTF.

Only a few counts were recorded for this clone. The rearrangement links TRBV28 to TRBJ1-2, with D tentatively TRBD1 (5 bases). V was pared by 6 bases and J by 4 bases, with 9 bases between. This CDR3 has 12 residues. From germline, CDR1 is MDHEN and CDR2 SYDVKM. CDR3 region: CASSRQSYGYTF. CDR3 nucleotides: TGTGCCAGCAGCCGACAGAGCTATGGCTACACCTTC.

This sequence joins TRBV7-3 and TRBJ2-3; D gene ambiguous. CDR3 length equals 13 residues. V lost 2 bases to trimming and J lost 1 base, with 4 bases between them. Germline V lookup: CDR1 SGHTA, CDR2 FQGTGA. The CDR3 DNA sequence: TGTGCCAGCAGCTTACAGGGCACAGATACGCAGTATTTT. Encoded protein: CASSLQGTDTQYF.